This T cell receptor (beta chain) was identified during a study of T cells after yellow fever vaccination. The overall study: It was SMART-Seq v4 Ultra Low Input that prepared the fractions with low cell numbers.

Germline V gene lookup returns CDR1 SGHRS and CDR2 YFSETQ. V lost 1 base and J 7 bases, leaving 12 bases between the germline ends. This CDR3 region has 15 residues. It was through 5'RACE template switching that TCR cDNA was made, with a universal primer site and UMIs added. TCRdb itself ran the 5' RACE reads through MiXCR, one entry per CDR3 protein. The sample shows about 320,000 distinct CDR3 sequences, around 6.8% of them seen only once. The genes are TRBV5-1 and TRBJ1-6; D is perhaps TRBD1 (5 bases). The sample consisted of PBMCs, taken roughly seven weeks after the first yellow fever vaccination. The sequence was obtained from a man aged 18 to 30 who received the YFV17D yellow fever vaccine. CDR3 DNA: TGCGCCAGCAGCTTGTATGGGGGAGAGAATTCACCCCTCCACTTT. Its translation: CASSLYGGENSPLHF.